Given below is one TCR beta chain in context. Its specificity is not known. This CDR3 comprises 13 residues. In germline, CDR1 is MNHEY, CDR2 SVGAGI. Trimming removed 6 bases from V and 7 bases from J; junction bases left unmatched: 9. With 60 Vbeta and 13 Jbeta primers, the PCR was carried out. Clones were read by immunoSEQ multiplex PCR, and TCRdb kept only the in-frame ones, dropping some. The sample has some 120,000 clones, around 74% seen once. This record belongs to a study of cytomegalovirus exposure and HLA in healthy donors. Whole-study findings and limits: Roughly uniform sequencing depth across donors was assumed, possibly incorrectly. High sensitivity and specificity were reportedly achieved when the classifier diagnosed cytomegalovirus status. A later analysis linked a missense DCLRE1C variant to TCR beta V- and J-gene trimming.

The clonotype originates from a woman between 45 and 65 years old in good health and CMV-seropositive. The specimen was PBMCs. The gene calls are TRBV6-5 and TRBJ2-7, with 7 bases lining up with TRBD1. In nucleotides, the CDR3 is TGTGCCAGCAGCTACACAGGGGTGGGGGAGCAGTACTTC. It codes for CASSYTGVGEQYF.